The sequence of this T cell receptor beta chain was determined in a study of identical twins. This clonotype was seen at least ten times. CDR3 size: 14 residues. Deletions cut 3 bases from V and 2 bases from J, with 8 bases between. TCRdb recomputed calls from the 5' RACE reads with MiXCR, one row per CDR3 protein. The table lists more than 200,000 distinct CDR3 sequences, roughly 9.4% of them singletons. This clonotype was sampled from a young woman in good health. The rearrangement links TRBV12-3 or TRBV12-4 to TRBJ2-4; D possibly corresponds to TRBD2 (5 bases). Sequencing used memory (CD45RO+) T cells sorted from blood. The CDR3 DNA is TGTGCCAGCAGTTTTGGGAGTTCCAAAAACATTCAGTACTTC. Translated: CASSFGSSKNIQYF.